These 19 T cell receptor beta chains came from one sample sequenced in a study of OX40 agonist ivuxolimab in advanced cancers. Only in-frame clones appear in the TCRdb table, and some are missing; sequencing was by immunoSEQ multiplex PCR. The table includes about 30,000 clones, approximately 86% detected once. Material: CD4+ or CD8+ T cells sorted from blood, obtained in a trial of the OX40 agonist ivuxolimab. All receptors derive from an adult with an advanced solid tumor such as melanoma, head and neck, liver or kidney cancer.

The rearrangement links TRBV5-5 to TRBJ2-7; no clear D gene. V was cut by 2 bases and J by 4 bases, with 16 bases left in between. CDR3 length: 15 residues. Germline V gives CDR1 SGHKS, CDR2 YYEKEE (reference sequence). Here the CDR3 DNA reads TGTGCCAGCAGCTTAACTGATCAGAGGCCTTACGAGCAGTACTTC. It encodes CASSLTDQRPYEQYF. Full variable domain (rest looked up from reference TRBV5-5 and TRBJ2-7): DAGVTQSPTHLIKTRGQQVTLRCSPISGHKSVSWYQQVLGQGPQFIFQYYEKEERGRGNFPDRFSARQFPNYSSELNVNALLLGDSALYLCASSLTDQRPYEQYFGPGTRLTVT.

The chain uses TRBV29-1 and TRBJ2-3, with D perhaps matching TRBD1 or TRBD2 (5 bases each). CDR1 is SQVTM and CDR2 is ANQGSEA in the germline V gene. This CDR3 has 13 residues. Trimming pared 3 bases from V and 0 bases from J, leaving 7 bases between. The CDR3 region has the DNA TGCAGCGTTGAGGGGGATAGCACAGATACGCAGTATTTT. Its translation: CSVEGDSTDTQYF.

In its sample, this clone was seen a few times. V gene TRBV5-1 combines with J gene TRBJ1-6; D is unresolved. The CDR3 has 12 amino acids. CDR1 and CDR2 (germline): SGHRS, YFSETQ. Trimming left V 2 bases short and J 17 bases short, with 14 bases between. In DNA form, the CDR3 reads TGCGCCAGCAGCTTCCGTGGAGCGGACTTCCACTTT. Amino acids: CASSFRGADFHF.

By frequency in the sample, this clone is medium-sized. CDR3 sequence (DNA): TGTGCCAGTAGTTCGCAATCGGAGTGGGACAGGGATTATCAGCCCCAGCATTTT. This sequence encodes CASSSQSEWDRDYQPQHF. This chain uses TRBV19 with TRBJ1-5, with TRBD1 identical over 9 bases. V gave up 5 bases and J gave up 5 bases; unmatched junction bases: 16. Germline V CDR1 and CDR2: LNHDA, SQIVND (reference sequence). The CDR3 loop spans 18 amino acids. The full variable domain, completed using reference TRBV19 and TRBJ1-5, is DGGITQSPKYLFRKEGQNVTLSCEQNLNHDAMYWYRQDPGQGLRLIYYSQIVNDFQKGDIAEGYSVSREKKESFPLTVTSAQKNPTAFYLCASSSQSEWDRDYQPQHFGDGTRLSIL.

The chain combines TRBV19 with TRBJ2-7; 7 bases line up with TRBD1. Unmatched junction bases numbered 6, after V lost 9 bases and J lost 4 bases. This CDR3 has 12 amino acids. Germline assignment: CDR1 LNHDA and CDR2 SQIVND (reference sequence). The CDR3, as DNA: TGTGCCAGCGCACGGGACAGTTACGAGCAGTACTTC. It specifies CASARDSYEQYF.

The table lists this clone with a few counts. This chain joins TRBV7-9 and TRBJ1-6, with D possibly matching TRBD1 (5 bases). The CDR3 runs 17 residues. Germline loops: CDR1 SEHNR, CDR2 FQNEAQ (reference sequence). V lost 5 bases, J lost 4 bases, and 18 bases lay in between. The CDR3 sequence is CASSPGTQGPYNSPLHF. In DNA, the CDR3 is TGTGCCAGCAGCCCCGGGACTCAAGGGCCTTATAATTCACCCCTCCACTTT.

This clone was seen more than once but under ten times. The chain couples TRBV27 to TRBJ2-1; 10 bases are a match to TRBD1. The CDR3 has 15 residues. After removal of 5 bases from V and 4 bases from J, the junction contained 5 bases not matched to a gene. Germline CDR1 reads MNHEY; CDR2 reads SMNVEV (reference sequence). Here the CDR3 DNA reads TGTGCCAGCAGTGTCCGGACAGGGGGATACAATGAGCAGTTCTTC. This gives the protein CASSVRTGGYNEQFF.

The chain recombines TRBV27 with TRBJ2-1; 14 bases line up with TRBD2. Germline CDR1 MNHEY, CDR2 SMNVEV (reference sequence). Losses at the gene ends were 4 bases for V and 10 bases for J; bases not matched to a gene: 6. The CDR3 spans 15 residues. The CDR3, as DNA: TGTGCCAGCAGTTCCGGGACTAGCGGGGGAGGAGAGCAGTTCTTC. Amino acids: CASSSGTSGGGEQFF.

The V and J genes are TRBV29-1 and TRBJ1-1; tentatively, D is TRBD1 (5 bases). Trimming left V 4 bases short and J 4 bases short, with 13 bases between. This CDR3 comprises 13 residues. The germline gives CDR1 SQVTM, CDR2 ANQGSEA. The CDR3 DNA sequence: TGCAGCGTTGCGCACGGGGGGGGCACTGAAGCTTTCTTT. It yields the protein CSVAHGGGTEAFF.

The chain joins TRBV10-1 to TRBJ2-7, with 9 bases that match TRBD1. Unmatched junction bases numbered 9, after V lost 1 base and J lost 5 bases. Germline V gives CDR1 WNHNN, CDR2 SYGVQD (reference sequence). This CDR3 region has 16 residues. This CDR3 is CASSEFPRDRDNEQYF. CDR3 in DNA: TGCGCCAGCAGTGAGTTCCCCCGGGACAGGGACAACGAGCAGTACTTC.

This chain connects TRBV27 to TRBJ2-7; possibly TRBD1 for D (6 bases). V gave up 7 bases and J gave up 1 base, with 11 bases separating them. The CDR3 has 13 residues. Germline V lookup: CDR1 MNHEY, CDR2 SMNVEV (reference sequence). CDR3 in amino acids: CASNGGQSYEQYF. In DNA, the CDR3 is TGTGCCAGCAATGGGGGCCAGTCCTACGAGCAGTACTTC.

This chain uses TRBV11-2 with TRBJ2-3; 13 positions match TRBD2. CDR1 is SGHAT and CDR2 is FQNNGV in the germline V gene. This CDR3 region has 17 residues. V shed 1 base, J shed 1 base, and the junction held 2 bases outside the gene matches. CDR3 sequence: CASSLVTSGGRTDTQYF. CDR3 sequence (DNA): TGTGCCAGCAGCTTAGTGACTAGCGGGGGGCGCACAGATACGCAGTATTTT.

The chain uses TRBV5-4 and TRBJ2-5, with 11 nucleotides matching TRBD2. Germline V gene sequence: CDR1 SGHNT, CDR2 YYREEE (reference sequence). The CDR3 consists of 15 residues. With V trimmed by 4 bases and J by 5 bases, 7 bases remained unmatched. CDR3 nucleotide sequence: TGTGCCAGCAGCCGTAGCGGGGGGGCCTCCGAGACCCAGTACTTC. The encoded protein is CASSRSGGASETQYF.

The genes are TRBV4-1 and TRBJ2-5, with 8 bases that match TRBD2. The V gene end was trimmed by 0 bases and the J gene end by 2 bases; junction bases not matched to a gene: 8. Germline lookup yields CDR1 MGHRA and CDR2 YSYEKL. The CDR3 is 17 amino acids. CDR3 DNA sequence: TGCGCCAGCAGCCAAGAATTGGGAGCGGGGGTACAAGAGACCCAGTACTTC. Translated: CASSQELGAGVQETQYF.

The chain recombines TRBV28 with TRBJ2-6; 9 nucleotides align to TRBD1. Per the germline V gene, CDR1 is MDHEN and CDR2 is SYDVKM. The length of the CDR3 is 17 residues. V lost 2 bases and J lost 4; bases outside the gene matches: 6. The CDR3 reads CASSLGTGIRGANVLTF. As DNA, the CDR3 is TGTGCCAGCAGTTTAGGGACAGGGATAAGAGGGGCCAACGTCCTGACTTTC. The variable domain in full, completed from reference TRBV28 and TRBJ2-6, reads DVKVTQSSRYLVKRTGEKVFLECVQDMDHENMFWYRQDPGLGLRLIYFSYDVKMKEKGDIPEGYSVSREKKERFSLILESASTNQTSMYLCASSLGTGIRGANVLTFGAGSRLTVL.

The rearrangement joins TRBV19 to TRBJ2-7, with 10 nucleotides matching TRBD1. The germline V gene has CDR1 LNHDA and CDR2 SQIVND (reference sequence). J was trimmed by 2 bases and V by 3 bases; bases with no gene match: 10. The CDR3 totals 17 residues. The CDR3 is CASSIQGQGLLPYEQYF. In nucleotides, the CDR3 is TGTGCCAGTAGTATCCAGGGACAGGGGCTACTTCCCTACGAGCAGTACTTC.

This chain links TRBV6-1 with TRBJ1-4, with D uncertain. V lost 2 bases and J lost 0, with 7 bases in between. This CDR3 contains 15 residues. Germline values: CDR1 MNHNS, CDR2 SASEGT. CDR3 loop: CASSEFYPTNEKLFF. The CDR3 coding sequence is TGTGCCAGCAGTGAATTTTACCCAACTAATGAAAAACTGTTTTTT.

The chain links TRBV25-1 to TRBJ2-2; unclear D gene. The CDR3 loop spans 15 amino acids. With 1 base removed from V and 3 bases from J, the gap between germline ends came to 9 bases. Germline V CDR1 and CDR2: MGHDK, SYGVNS. CDR3 bases: TGTGCCAGCAGTGAATTGGGTGGATACACCGGGGAGCTGTTTTTT. As protein: CASSELGGYTGELFF.

CDR3 amino acids: CASSITGNQETQYF. The CDR3 DNA reads as TGTGCCAGTAGTATTACAGGTAACCAAGAGACCCAGTACTTC. The gene calls are TRBV19 and TRBJ2-5, with D possibly matching TRBD1 (5 bases). V lost 3 bases, J lost 0 bases, and 8 bases lay in between. From germline, CDR1 is LNHDA and CDR2 SQIVND (reference sequence). This CDR3 comprises 14 residues.